This entry describes one T cell receptor beta chain. Germline V CDR1 and CDR2: SGHVS, FQNEAQ. The V end was cut by 4 bases, the J end by 10 bases, with 14 bases between. CDR3 length: 14 residues. The sample comes from a study of response to subunit inactivated influenza vaccine. TCRdb itself ran the RT-PCR reads through MiXCR, one entry per CDR3 protein. The data contain roughly 520,000 distinct CDR3 sequences, over 25% of them singletons. The source was CD4+ T cells sorted from PBMCs, collected 5 to 6 days after vaccination. This TCR came from a man aged 45-65 years who received an inactivated influenza vaccine. This chain links TRBV7-8 with TRBJ1-6; no clear D. CDR3 in amino acids: CASSSRLSGSPLHF. DNA for the CDR3: TGTGCCAGCAGCTCCCGCCTATCGGGGTCACCCCTCCACTTT.